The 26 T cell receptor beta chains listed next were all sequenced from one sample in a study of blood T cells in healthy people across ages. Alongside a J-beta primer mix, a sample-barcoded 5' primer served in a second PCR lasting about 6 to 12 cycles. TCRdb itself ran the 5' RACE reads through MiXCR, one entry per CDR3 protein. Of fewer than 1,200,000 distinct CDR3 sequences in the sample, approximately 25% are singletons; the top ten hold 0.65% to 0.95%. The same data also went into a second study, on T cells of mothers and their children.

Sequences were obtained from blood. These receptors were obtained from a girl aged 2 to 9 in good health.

This chain's CDR3 is CSARDYQGGNTIYF. The CDR3 DNA follows: TGCAGTGCTAGAGATTACCAGGGAGGAAACACCATATATTTT. The rearrangement uses TRBV20-1 and TRBJ1-3; the D gene is possibly TRBD1 (5 bases). V lost 0 bases to trimming and J lost 4 bases, with 10 bases between them. The CDR3 length is 14 residues. In germline, CDR1 is DFQATT, CDR2 SNEGSKA (reference sequence).

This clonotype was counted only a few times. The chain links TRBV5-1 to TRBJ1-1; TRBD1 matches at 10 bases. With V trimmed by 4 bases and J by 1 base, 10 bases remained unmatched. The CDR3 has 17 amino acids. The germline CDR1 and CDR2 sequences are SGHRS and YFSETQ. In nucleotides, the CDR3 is TGCGCCAGCAGCGAGGACAGGGGGGAAGTGGGGAACACTGAAGCTTTCTTT. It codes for CASSEDRGEVGNTEAFF.

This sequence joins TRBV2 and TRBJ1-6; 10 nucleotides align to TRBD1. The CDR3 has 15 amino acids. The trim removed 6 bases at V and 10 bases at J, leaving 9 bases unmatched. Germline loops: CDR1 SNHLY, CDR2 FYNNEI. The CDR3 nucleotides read TGTGCCAGCAGCGGCGGGACAGGGGCTTTCTCACCCCTCCACTTT. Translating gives CASSGGTGAFSPLHF.

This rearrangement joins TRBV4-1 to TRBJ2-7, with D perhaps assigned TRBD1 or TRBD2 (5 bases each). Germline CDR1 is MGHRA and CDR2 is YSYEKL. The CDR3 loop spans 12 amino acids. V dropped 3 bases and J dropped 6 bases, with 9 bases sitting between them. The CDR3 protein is CASSHPGTEQYF. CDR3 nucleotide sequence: TGCGCCAGCAGCCATCCCGGGACCGAGCAGTACTTC.

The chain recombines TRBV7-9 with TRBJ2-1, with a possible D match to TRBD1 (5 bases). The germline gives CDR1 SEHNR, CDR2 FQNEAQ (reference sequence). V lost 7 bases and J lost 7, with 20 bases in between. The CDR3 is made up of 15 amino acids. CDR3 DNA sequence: TGTGCCAGCAACCCCTCATCTCTAGGGGCGAATGAGCAGTTCTTC. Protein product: CASNPSSLGANEQFF. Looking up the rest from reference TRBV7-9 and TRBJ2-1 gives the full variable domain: DTGVSQNPRHKITKRGQNVTFRCDPISEHNRLYWYRQTLGQGPEFLTYFQNEAQLEKSRLLSDRFSAERPKGSFSTLEIQRTEQGDSAMYLCASNPSSLGANEQFFGPGTRLTVL.

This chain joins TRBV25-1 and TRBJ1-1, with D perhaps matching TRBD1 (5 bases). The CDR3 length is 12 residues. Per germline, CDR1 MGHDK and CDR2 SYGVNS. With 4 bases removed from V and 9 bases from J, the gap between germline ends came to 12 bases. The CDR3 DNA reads TGTGCCAGCAGTGGAATGGGGCAGAAAGCTTTCTTT. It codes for CASSGMGQKAFF.

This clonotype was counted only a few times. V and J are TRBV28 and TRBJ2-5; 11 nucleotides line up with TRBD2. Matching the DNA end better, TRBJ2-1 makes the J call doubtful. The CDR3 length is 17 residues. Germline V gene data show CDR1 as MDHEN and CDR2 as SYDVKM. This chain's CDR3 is CASSLALLAGERNEQFF. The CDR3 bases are TGTGCCAGCAGTTTAGCCCTACTAGCGGGAGAAAGGAATGAGCAGTTCTTC.

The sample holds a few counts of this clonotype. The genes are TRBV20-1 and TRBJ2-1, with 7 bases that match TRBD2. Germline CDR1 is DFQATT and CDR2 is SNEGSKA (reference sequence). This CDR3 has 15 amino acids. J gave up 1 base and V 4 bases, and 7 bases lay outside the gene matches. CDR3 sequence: CSANQRDFSYNEQFF. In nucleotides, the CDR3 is TGCAGTGCTAACCAGCGGGACTTTTCCTACAATGAGCAGTTCTTC.

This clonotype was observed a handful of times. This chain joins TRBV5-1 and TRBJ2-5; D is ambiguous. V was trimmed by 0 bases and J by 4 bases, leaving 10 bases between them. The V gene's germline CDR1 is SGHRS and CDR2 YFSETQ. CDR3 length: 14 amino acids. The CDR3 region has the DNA TGCGCCAGCAGCTTGGGACGGAATGGAGAGACCCAGTACTTC. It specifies CASSLGRNGETQYF.

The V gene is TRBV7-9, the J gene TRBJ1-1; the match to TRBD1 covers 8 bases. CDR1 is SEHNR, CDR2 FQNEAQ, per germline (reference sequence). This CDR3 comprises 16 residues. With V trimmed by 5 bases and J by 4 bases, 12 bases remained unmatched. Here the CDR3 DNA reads TGTGCCAGCAGCCTTTTTGCAGGGACAGGAGGCACTGAAGCTTTCTTT. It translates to CASSLFAGTGGTEAFF.

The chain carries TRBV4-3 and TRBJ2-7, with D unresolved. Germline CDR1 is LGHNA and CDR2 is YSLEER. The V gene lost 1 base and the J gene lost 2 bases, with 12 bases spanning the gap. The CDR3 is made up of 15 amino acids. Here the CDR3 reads CASSQANGHPYEQYF. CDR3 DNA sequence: TGCGCCAGCAGCCAAGCTAATGGCCACCCCTACGAGCAGTACTTC.

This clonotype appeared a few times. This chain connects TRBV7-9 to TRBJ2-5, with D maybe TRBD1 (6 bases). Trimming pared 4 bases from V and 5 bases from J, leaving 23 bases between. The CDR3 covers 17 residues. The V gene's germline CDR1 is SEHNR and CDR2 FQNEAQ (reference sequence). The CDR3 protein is CASSSWDIAPLGETQYF. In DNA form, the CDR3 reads TGTGCCAGCAGCTCCTGGGACATCGCACCACTGGGGGAGACCCAGTACTTC.

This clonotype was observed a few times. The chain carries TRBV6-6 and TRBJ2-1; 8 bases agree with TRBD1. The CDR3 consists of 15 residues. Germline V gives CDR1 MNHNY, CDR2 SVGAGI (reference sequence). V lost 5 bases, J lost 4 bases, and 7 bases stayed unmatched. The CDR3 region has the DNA TGTGCCAGCAGTCCGACAGGGGCCCATTACAATGAGCAGTTCTTC. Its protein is CASSPTGAHYNEQFF.

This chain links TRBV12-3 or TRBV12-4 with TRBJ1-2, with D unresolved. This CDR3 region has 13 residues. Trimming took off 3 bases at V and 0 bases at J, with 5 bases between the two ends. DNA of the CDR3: TGTGCCAGCAGTTTTTATACTAACTATGGCTACACCTTC. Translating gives CASSFYTNYGYTF.

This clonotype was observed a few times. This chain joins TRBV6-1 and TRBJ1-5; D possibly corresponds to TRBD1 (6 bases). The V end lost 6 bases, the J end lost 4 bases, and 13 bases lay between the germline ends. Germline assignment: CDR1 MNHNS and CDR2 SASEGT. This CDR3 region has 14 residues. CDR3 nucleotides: TGTGCCAGCAGGTCCGGGACATCTAATCAGCCCCAGCATTTT. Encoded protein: CASRSGTSNQPQHF.

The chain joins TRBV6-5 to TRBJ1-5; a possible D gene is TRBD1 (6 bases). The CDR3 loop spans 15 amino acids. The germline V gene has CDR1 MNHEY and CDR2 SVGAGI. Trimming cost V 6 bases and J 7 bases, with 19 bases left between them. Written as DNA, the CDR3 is TGTGCCAGCAGACAGGGACAAAAGAAGTTCCAGCCCCAGCATTTT. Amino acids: CASRQGQKKFQPQHF.

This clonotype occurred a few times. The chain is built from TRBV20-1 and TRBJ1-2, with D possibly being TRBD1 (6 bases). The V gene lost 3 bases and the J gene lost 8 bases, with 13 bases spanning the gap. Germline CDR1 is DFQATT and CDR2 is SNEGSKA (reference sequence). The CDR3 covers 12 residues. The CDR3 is CSASRGAEGYTF. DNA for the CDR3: TGCAGTGCTAGTAGGGGGGCCGAAGGCTACACCTTC.

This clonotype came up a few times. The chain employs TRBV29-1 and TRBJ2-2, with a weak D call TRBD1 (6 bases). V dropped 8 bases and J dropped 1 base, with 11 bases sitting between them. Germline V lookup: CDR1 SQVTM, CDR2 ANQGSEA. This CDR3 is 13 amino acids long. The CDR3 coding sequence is TGCAGCTCCTTACAGGGGAACACCGGGGAGCTGTTTTTT. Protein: CSSLQGNTGELFF.

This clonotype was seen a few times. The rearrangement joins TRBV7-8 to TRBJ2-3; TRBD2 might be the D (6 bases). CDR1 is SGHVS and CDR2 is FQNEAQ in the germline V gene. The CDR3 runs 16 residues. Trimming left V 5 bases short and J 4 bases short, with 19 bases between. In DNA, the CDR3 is TGTGCCAGCAGCCCTGGGGGAGGCACATATGCAGATACGCAGTATTTT. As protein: CASSPGGGTYADTQYF.

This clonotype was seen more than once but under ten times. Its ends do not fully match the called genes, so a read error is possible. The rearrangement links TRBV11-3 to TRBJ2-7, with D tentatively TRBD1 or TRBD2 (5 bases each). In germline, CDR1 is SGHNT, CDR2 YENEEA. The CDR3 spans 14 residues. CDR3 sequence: CASSLDLTGREQYF. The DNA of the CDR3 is TGTGCCAGTAGCTTAGATCTAACGGGACGCGAGCAGTACTTC.

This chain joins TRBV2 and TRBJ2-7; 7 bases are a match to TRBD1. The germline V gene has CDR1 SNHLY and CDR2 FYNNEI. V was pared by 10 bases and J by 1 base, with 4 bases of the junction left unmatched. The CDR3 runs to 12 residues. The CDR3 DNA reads TGTGCCACAAGGACAGGATCCTACGAGCAGTACTTC. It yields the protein CATRTGSYEQYF.

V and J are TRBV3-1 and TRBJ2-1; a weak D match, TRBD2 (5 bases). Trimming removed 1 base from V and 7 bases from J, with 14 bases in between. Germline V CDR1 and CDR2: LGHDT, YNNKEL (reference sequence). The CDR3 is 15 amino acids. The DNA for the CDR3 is TGTGCCAGCAGCCAAGTGGGCAGCGGCGGAAATGAGCAGTTCTTC. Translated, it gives CASSQVGSGGNEQFF.

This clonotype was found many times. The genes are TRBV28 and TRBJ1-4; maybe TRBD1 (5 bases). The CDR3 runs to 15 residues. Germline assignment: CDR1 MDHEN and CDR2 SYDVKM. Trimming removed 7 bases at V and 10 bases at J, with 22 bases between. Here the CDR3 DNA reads TGTGCCAGCACTTGGTTTTGGGACGGCGCCACAAAACTGTTTTTT. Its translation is CASTWFWDGATKLFF.

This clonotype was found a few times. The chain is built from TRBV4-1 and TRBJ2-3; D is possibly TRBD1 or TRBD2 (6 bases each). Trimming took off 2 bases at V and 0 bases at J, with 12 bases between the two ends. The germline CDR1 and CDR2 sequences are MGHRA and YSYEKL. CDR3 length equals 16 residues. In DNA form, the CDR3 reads TGCGCCAGCAGCCAACCAATAGGGGGGAGCACAGATACGCAGTATTTT. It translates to CASSQPIGGSTDTQYF.

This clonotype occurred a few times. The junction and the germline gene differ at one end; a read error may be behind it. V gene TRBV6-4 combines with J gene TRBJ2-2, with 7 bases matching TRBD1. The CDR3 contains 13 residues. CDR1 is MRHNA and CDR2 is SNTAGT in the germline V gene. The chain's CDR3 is CANSNGQAGELFF. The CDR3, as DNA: TGTGCCAACAGTAACGGACAGGCCGGGGAGCTGTTTTTT.

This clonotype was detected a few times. This CDR3 is CSARALAADTQYF. The CDR3 bases are TGCAGTGCTCGGGCTCTTGCCGCAGATACGCAGTATTTT. The rearrangement joins TRBV20-1 to TRBJ2-3, with D unresolved. Germline CDR1 reads DFQATT; CDR2 reads SNEGSKA (reference sequence). The CDR3 is 13 amino acids. V lost 5 bases, J lost 4 bases, and 13 bases lay in between.